The 6 T cell receptor beta chains below come from one sample, sequenced in a study of T cell changes during pregnancy in multiple sclerosis. The data were produced by immunoSEQ multiplex PCR, yet TCRdb's version contains in-frame clones alone and is incomplete. The sample holds over 35,000 clones, roughly 90% seen once. The input for sequencing was CD8+ T cells from peripheral blood mononuclear cells, taken before pregnancy. These TCRs come from a female donor with multiple sclerosis, enrolled in a pregnancy study.

This sequence joins TRBV19 and TRBJ2-1, with 9 positions matching TRBD2. The CDR3 contains 17 residues. Germline V gives CDR1 LNHDA, CDR2 SQIVND (reference sequence). Unmatched junction bases numbered 10, after V lost 1 base and J lost 6 bases. The CDR3 loop is CASSIGRREGLVNEQFF. The CDR3 DNA is TGTGCCAGTAGTATAGGGCGGCGGGAGGGTCTAGTCAATGAGCAGTTCTTC.

The V gene is TRBV9, the J gene TRBJ1-1; 12 nucleotides match TRBD1. Germline V gene sequence: CDR1 SGDLS, CDR2 YYNGEE. The CDR3 extends over 16 amino acids. V trimming: 2 bases; J trimming: 1 base; junction bases outside the gene matches: 3. CDR3 in DNA: TGTGCCAGCAGCGTCGGGACAGGGGGCCGGAACACTGAAGCTTTCTTT. Translation gives CASSVGTGGRNTEAFF.

The chain carries TRBV14 and TRBJ2-5; D remains unclear. Trimming pared 0 bases from V and 2 bases from J, leaving 10 bases between. The CDR3 loop spans 15 amino acids. Per germline, CDR1 SGHDN and CDR2 FVKESK. CDR3 region: CASSQDHDGQETQYF. The CDR3 DNA is TGTGCCAGCAGCCAAGACCATGACGGGCAAGAGACCCAGTACTTC. Combining the CDR3 with reference TRBV14 and TRBJ2-5 gives the whole variable domain EAGVTQFPSHSVIEKGQTVTLRCDPISGHDNLYWYRRVMGKEIKFLLHFVKESKQDESGMPNNRFLAERTGGTYSTLKVQPAELEDSGVYFCASSQDHDGQETQYFGPGTRLLVL.

V usage is TRBV6-5 and J usage is TRBJ2-1; 10 nucleotides agree with TRBD2. CDR3 size: 13 residues. The V gene end was trimmed by 4 bases and the J gene end by 10 bases; junction bases not matched to a gene: 4. CDR1 is MNHEY and CDR2 is SVGAGI in the germline V gene. The CDR3 DNA reads TGTGCCAGCAGTTTTGGACTAGCGGAAGAGCAGTTCTTC. Protein product: CASSFGLAEEQFF.

V usage is TRBV7-9 and J usage is TRBJ2-7; 12 nucleotides line up with TRBD2. Germline CDR1 reads SEHNR; CDR2 reads FQNEAQ (reference sequence). J gave up 6 bases and V 1 base, and 4 bases lay outside the gene matches. This CDR3 is 15 amino acids long. DNA of the CDR3: TGTGCCAGCAGCTTAGGACTAGCGGGAGTCAGCGAGCAGTACTTC. This gives the protein CASSLGLAGVSEQYF.

V usage is TRBV6-5 and J usage is TRBJ2-5; 11 bases are shared with TRBD2. The CDR3 spans 13 residues. With V trimmed by 4 bases and J by 5 bases, 0 bases remained unmatched. CDR1 is MNHEY and CDR2 is SVGAGI in the germline V gene. The CDR3 protein is CASSLAGGETQYF. Written as DNA, the CDR3 is TGTGCCAGCAGTTTAGCGGGAGGGGAGACCCAGTACTTC.